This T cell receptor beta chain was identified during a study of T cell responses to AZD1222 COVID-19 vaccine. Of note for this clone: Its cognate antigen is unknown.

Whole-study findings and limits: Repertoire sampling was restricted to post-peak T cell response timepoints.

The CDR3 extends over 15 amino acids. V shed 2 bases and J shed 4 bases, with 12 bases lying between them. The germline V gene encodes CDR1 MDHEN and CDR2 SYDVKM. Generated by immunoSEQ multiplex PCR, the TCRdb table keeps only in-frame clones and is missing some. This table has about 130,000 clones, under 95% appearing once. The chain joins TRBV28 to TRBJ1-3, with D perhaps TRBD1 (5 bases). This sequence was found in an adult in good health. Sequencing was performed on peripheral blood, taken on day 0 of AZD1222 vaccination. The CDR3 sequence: CASSLGGASGNTIYF. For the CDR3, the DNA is TGTGCCAGCAGTTTAGGAGGGGCTTCCGGAAACACCATATATTTT.